Following are 15 T cell receptor beta chains from one sample sequenced in a study of monozygotic twins with cystic fibrosis. TCRdb's copy holds only in-frame clones and misses some; the assay was immunoSEQ multiplex PCR. The data show over 30,000 clones, approximately 72% seen once. Sequencing used blood. The receptors stem from a girl aged 10 to 17 with cystic fibrosis.

This chain joins TRBV4-3 and TRBJ1-2, with D perhaps TRBD1 (5 bases). V was pared by 0 bases and J by 0 bases, with 14 bases between. Per germline, CDR1 LGHNA and CDR2 YSLEER. This CDR3 has 17 amino acids. As DNA, the CDR3 is TGCGCCAGCAGCCAAGAGCAGGGCCTTATCCCTAACTATGGCTACACCTTC. It is translated as CASSQEQGLIPNYGYTF.

The rearrangement uses TRBV28 and TRBJ2-7; D may be TRBD2 (6 bases). Germline-derived CDR1 and CDR2 are MDHEN and SYDVKM. The CDR3 contains 15 residues. The germline V and J ends were trimmed by 6 bases and 0 bases, with 15 bases remaining between them. DNA of the CDR3: TGTGCCAGCAGCTCGGGGGAGACGGGCTCCTACGAGCAGTACGTC. Protein product: CASSSGETGSYEQYV.

This chain links TRBV19 with TRBJ2-1; D is undetermined. The CDR3 totals 14 residues. Germline CDR1 and CDR2: LNHDA and SQIVND (reference sequence). V lost 7 bases and J 1 base, leaving 11 bases between the germline ends. The DNA of the CDR3 is TGTGCCAGTATGCGGCAGCCTTCCTACAATGAGCAGTTCTTC. Translation gives CASMRQPSYNEQFF.

J is TRBJ2-3 and V is TRBV9; 10 nucleotides agree with TRBD2. V shed 4 bases and J 2 bases; nucleotides not matched to a gene: 7. Germline assignment: CDR1 SGDLS and CDR2 YYNGEE. The CDR3 contains 16 residues. The CDR3 loop is CASSSGTSVYTDTQYF. The CDR3 DNA reads TGTGCCAGCAGCTCCGGGACTAGCGTATACACAGATACGCAGTATTTT.

The chain combines TRBV2 with TRBJ1-1; tentatively, D is TRBD1 (5 bases). V lost 9 bases and J lost 1, with 9 bases in between. This CDR3 is 12 amino acids long. The germline V gene has CDR1 SNHLY and CDR2 FYNNEI. The DNA for the CDR3 is TGTGCCAGGGGGGAGTGGAACACTGAAGCTTTCTTT. It yields the protein CARGEWNTEAFF.

This sequence joins TRBV28 and TRBJ1-2; D unclear. This CDR3 region has 15 residues. V gave up 1 base and J gave up 6 bases, with 15 bases separating them. Germline lookup yields CDR1 MDHEN and CDR2 SYDVKM. CDR3: CASSLSFIGSDGYTF. The DNA for the CDR3 is TGTGCCAGCAGTTTATCCTTCATAGGAAGTGATGGCTACACCTTC.

The V gene is TRBV5-1, the J gene TRBJ2-1; 11 bases fit TRBD2. The CDR3 totals 15 residues. The V segment lost 5 bases and the J segment 5 bases; nucleotides outside the gene matches: 6. CDR1 SGHRS and CDR2 YFSETQ come from the germline V gene. CDR3 sequence (DNA): TGCGCCAGCAGACAGACTAGCGGGATTCACAATGAGCAGTTCTTC. Translation gives CASRQTSGIHNEQFF.

J is TRBJ2-7 and V is TRBV9; no reliable D call. CDR1 SGDLS and CDR2 YYNGEE come from the germline V gene. Between the trimmed V and J ends, which lost 2 bases and 2 bases, there was a span of 14 bases. There are 15 residues in the CDR3. This chain's CDR3 is CASSVRPARPYEQYF. In nucleotides, the CDR3 is TGTGCCAGCAGCGTTAGACCGGCGAGGCCCTACGAGCAGTACTTC.

The V and J genes are TRBV19 and TRBJ1-1, with D perhaps TRBD1 (6 bases). Trimming took off 5 bases at V and 5 bases at J, with 15 bases between the two ends. Germline V CDR1 and CDR2: LNHDA, SQIVND (reference sequence). CDR3 length equals 14 residues. CDR3 residues: CASSVTGWGTEAFF. CDR3 nucleotides: TGTGCCAGTAGTGTGACAGGTTGGGGGACTGAAGCTTTCTTT.

This rearrangement joins TRBV7-2 to TRBJ2-6, with unresolved D. The CDR3 contains 15 residues. The germline V gene has CDR1 SGHTA and CDR2 FQGNSA. V was cut by 5 bases and J by 3 bases, with 11 bases left in between. CDR3 protein: CASSEKNGGANVLTF. In DNA, the CDR3 is TGTGCCAGCAGCGAGAAAAATGGTGGGGCCAACGTCCTGACTTTC.

The genes are TRBV11-2 and TRBJ2-7, with 7 bases matching TRBD2. The germline V gene has CDR1 SGHAT and CDR2 FQNNGV. The CDR3 covers 15 residues. With 4 bases clipped from V and 0 bases from J, the junction kept 6 bases outside the gene matches. CDR3 in amino acids: CASSSSSGNSYEQYV. DNA of the CDR3: TGTGCCAGCAGCTCCTCTAGCGGCAACTCCTACGAGCAGTACGTC.

V is TRBV4-2 and J is TRBJ2-1; 15 bases are shared with TRBD2. The length of the CDR3 is 19 residues. Germline V gene lookup returns CDR1 LGHNA and CDR2 YNFKEQ. With 0 bases clipped from V and 5 bases from J, the junction kept 8 bases outside the gene matches. The CDR3 protein is CASSQDRGLAGGPDNEQFF. In nucleotides, the CDR3 is TGTGCCAGCAGCCAAGATCGAGGACTAGCGGGAGGGCCCGACAATGAGCAGTTCTTC.

This clone was counted once. This rearrangement joins TRBV4-3 to TRBJ2-6; D gene unclear. The CDR3 extends over 17 amino acids. Trimming removed 0 bases from V and 0 bases from J, with 9 bases in between. In germline, CDR1 is LGHNA, CDR2 YSLEER. The CDR3, as DNA: TGCGCCAGCAGCCAAGATTACGGTCTCTCTGGGGCCAACGTCCTGACTTTC. The encoded protein is CASSQDYGLSGANVLTF.

The chain recombines TRBV30 with TRBJ2-1, with D uncertain. The CDR3 length is 14 residues. Trimming pared 0 bases from V and 0 bases from J, leaving 6 bases between. Germline V lookup: CDR1 GTSNPN, CDR2 SVGIG (reference sequence). This CDR3 is CAWSVASSYNEQFF. The DNA of the CDR3 is TGTGCCTGGAGTGTAGCGAGCTCCTACAATGAGCAGTTCTTC.

This sequence joins TRBV10-3 and TRBJ2-6, with 8 bases lining up with TRBD1. J was trimmed by 1 base and V by 5 bases; bases with no gene match: 13. Germline V gives CDR1 ENHRY, CDR2 SYGVKD. The CDR3 sequence is 19 residues long. CDR3 region: CAISRTGSDFVSGANVLTF. As DNA, the CDR3 is TGTGCCATCAGTAGGACAGGGAGCGATTTTGTTTCTGGGGCCAACGTCCTGACTTTC.